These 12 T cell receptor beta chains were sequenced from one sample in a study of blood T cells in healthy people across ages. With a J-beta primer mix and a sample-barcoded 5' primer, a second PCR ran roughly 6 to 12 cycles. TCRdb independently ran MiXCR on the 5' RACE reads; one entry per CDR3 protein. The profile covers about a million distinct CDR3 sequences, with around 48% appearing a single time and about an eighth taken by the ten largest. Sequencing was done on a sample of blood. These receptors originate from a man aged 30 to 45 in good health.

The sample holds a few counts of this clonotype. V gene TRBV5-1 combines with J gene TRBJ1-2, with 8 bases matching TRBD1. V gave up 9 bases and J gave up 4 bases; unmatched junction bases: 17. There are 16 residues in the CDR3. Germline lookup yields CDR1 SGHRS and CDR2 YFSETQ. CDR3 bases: TGCGCCACCTACTTCCTCCCGGGACAGGCGGCCTATGGCTACACCTTC. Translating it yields CATYFLPGQAAYGYTF.

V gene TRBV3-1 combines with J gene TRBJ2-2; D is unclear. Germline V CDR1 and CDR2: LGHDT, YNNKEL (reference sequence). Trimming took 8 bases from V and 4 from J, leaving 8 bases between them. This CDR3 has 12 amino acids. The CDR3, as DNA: TGTGCCAGCGGAATGACCACCGGGGAGCTGTTTTTT. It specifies CASGMTTGELFF. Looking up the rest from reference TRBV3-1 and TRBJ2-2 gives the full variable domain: DTAVSQTPKYLVTQMGNDKSIKCEQNLGHDTMYWYKQDSKKFLKIMFSYNNKELIINETVPNRFSPKSPDKAHLNLHINSLELGDSAVYFCASGMTTGELFFGEGSRLTVL.

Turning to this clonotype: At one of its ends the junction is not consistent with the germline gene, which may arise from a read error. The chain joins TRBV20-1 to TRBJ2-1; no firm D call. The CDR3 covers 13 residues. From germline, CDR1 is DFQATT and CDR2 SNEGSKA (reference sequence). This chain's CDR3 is CSARDAYNNKQFF. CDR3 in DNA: TGCAGTGCTAGAGACGCTTACAACAATAAGCAGTTCTTC.

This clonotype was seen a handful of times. CDR3 coding DNA: TGTGCCAGCAGCAAGGGGGGACCTGAAGCTTTCTTT. This encodes CASSKGGPEAFF. The J gene is TRBJ1-1, the V gene TRBV12-3 or TRBV12-4; TRBD1 is a possible D gene (6 bases). This CDR3 has 12 residues. V dropped 6 bases and J dropped 6 bases, with 11 bases sitting between them.

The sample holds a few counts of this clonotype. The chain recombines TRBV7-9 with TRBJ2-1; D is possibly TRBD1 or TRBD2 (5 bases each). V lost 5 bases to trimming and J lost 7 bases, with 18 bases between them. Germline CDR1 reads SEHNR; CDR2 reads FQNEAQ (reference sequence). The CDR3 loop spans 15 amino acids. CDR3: CASSPRGQGNNEQFF. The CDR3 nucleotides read TGTGCCAGCAGCCCGAGAGGGCAGGGTAATAATGAGCAGTTCTTC.

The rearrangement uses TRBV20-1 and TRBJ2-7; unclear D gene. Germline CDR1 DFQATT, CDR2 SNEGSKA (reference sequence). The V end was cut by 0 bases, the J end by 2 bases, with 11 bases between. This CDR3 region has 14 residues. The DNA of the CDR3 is TGCAGTGCTAGAGACCCCAGTACAACCTACGAGCAGTACTTC. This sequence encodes CSARDPSTTYEQYF.

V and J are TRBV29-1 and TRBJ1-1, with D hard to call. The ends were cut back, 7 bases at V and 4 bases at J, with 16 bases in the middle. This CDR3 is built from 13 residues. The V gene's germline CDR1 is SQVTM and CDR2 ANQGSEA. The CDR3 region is CSGVSPPTTEAFF. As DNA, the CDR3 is TGCAGCGGTGTATCACCACCGACCACTGAAGCTTTCTTT.

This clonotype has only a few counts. The CDR3 bases are TGTGCCACCAGCAGAGAAGGGACGGCCAACTACGAGCAGTACTTC. It encodes CATSREGTANYEQYF. The V gene is TRBV15, the J gene TRBJ2-7; tentatively, D is TRBD1 or TRBD2 (5 bases each). Germline V CDR1 and CDR2: LNHNV, YYDKDF (reference sequence). There are 15 residues in the CDR3. V was trimmed by 0 bases and J by 3 bases, leaving 12 bases between them. Full variable domain (outside the CDR3, taken from reference TRBV15 and TRBJ2-7): DAMVIQNPRYQVTQFGKPVTLSCSQTLNHNVMYWYQQKSSQAPKLLFHYYDKDFNNEADTPDNFQSRRPNTSFCFLDIRSPGLGDTAMYLCATSREGTANYEQYFGPGTRLTVT.

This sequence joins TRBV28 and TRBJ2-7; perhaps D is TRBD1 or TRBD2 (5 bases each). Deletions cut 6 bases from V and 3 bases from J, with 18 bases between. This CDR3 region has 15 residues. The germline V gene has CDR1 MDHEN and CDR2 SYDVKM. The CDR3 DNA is TGTGCCAGCAGCCCTCCGGGACGGAAAAGCTACGAGCAGTACTTC. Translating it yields CASSPPGRKSYEQYF.

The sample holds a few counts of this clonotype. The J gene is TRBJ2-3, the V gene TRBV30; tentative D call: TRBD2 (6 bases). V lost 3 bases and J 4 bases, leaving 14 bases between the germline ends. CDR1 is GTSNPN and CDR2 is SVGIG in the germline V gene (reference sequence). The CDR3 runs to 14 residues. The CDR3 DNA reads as TGTGCCTGGAGAATTTTTGCGGGACCAGATACGCAGTATTTT. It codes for CAWRIFAGPDTQYF.

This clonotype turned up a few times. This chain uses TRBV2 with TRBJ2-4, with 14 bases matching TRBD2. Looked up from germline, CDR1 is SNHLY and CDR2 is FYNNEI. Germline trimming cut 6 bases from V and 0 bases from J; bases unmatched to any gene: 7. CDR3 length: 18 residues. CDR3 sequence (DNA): TGTGCCAGCAGGACCGGGACTAGCGGGGGTGCAGCCAAAAACATTCAGTACTTC. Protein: CASRTGTSGGAAKNIQYF.

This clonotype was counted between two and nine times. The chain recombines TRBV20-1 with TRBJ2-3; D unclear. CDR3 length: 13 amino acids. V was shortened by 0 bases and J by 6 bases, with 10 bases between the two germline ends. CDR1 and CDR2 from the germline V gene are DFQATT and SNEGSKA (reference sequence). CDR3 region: CSARDPFADTQYF. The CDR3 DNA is TGCAGTGCTAGAGATCCCTTTGCCGATACGCAGTATTTT.